A single sample is the source of the 24 T cell receptor beta chains below, sequenced in a study of blood T cell repertoires in COVID-19. Data came from immunoSEQ multiplex PCR; TCRdb stores just in-frame clones and leaves some out. The sample lists about 68,000 clones, roughly 90% seen once, with 7.3% in the top ten. What was sequenced was peripheral blood. The receptors stem from a man aged 35-49 years with COVID-19, enrolled during active disease.

This chain connects TRBV30 to TRBJ2-1, with TRBD2 identical over 11 bases. Germline CDR1 is GTSNPN and CDR2 is SVGIG (reference sequence). J lost 3 bases, V lost 0 bases, and 4 bases had no gene match. The CDR3 runs to 16 residues. The CDR3 nucleotides read TGTGCCTGGAGTGTTTTAGGGACTAGCGGCTACAATGAGCAGTTCTTC. The encoded protein is CAWSVLGTSGYNEQFF.

This chain uses TRBV6-4 with TRBJ2-1; unclear D gene. V was pared by 9 bases and J by 5 bases, with 11 bases between. Germline CDR1 reads MRHNA; CDR2 reads SNTAGT. The CDR3 totals 12 residues. The CDR3 region is CARTLGNNEQFF. DNA of the CDR3: TGTGCCAGAACGCTAGGAAACAATGAGCAGTTCTTC.

The J gene is TRBJ1-1, the V gene TRBV29-1; TRBD1 aligns across 12 bases. This CDR3 comprises 14 residues. Germline V gives CDR1 SQVTM, CDR2 ANQGSEA. Trimming took 6 bases from V and 4 from J; bases not matched to a gene: 6. In nucleotides, the CDR3 is TGCAGCGTCACCGGGACAGGGGGCGTCACTGAAGCTTTCTTT. Residues: CSVTGTGGVTEAFF.

The chain couples TRBV9 to TRBJ1-2, with 10 nucleotides matching TRBD1. CDR3 length: 16 amino acids. The junction had 6 bases not matched to a gene; V was cut back by 0 bases and J by 4 bases. The V gene's germline CDR1 is SGDLS and CDR2 YYNGEE. CDR3 DNA sequence: TGTGCCAGCAGCGTAGACCCAGGACAGGGGGGCTATGGCTACACCTTC. This gives the protein CASSVDPGQGGYGYTF.

The chain uses TRBV3-1 (or the pseudogene TRBV3-2) and TRBJ2-7; TRBD1 agrees at 8 bases. The junction had 7 bases not matched to a gene; V was cut back by 2 bases and J by 4 bases. In germline, CDR1 is LGHDT, CDR2 YNNKEL (reference sequence). CDR3 length: 15 amino acids. CDR3 coding DNA: TGTGCCAGCAGCCAACGAACTCAGGGGGCTTACGAGCAGTACTTC. Amino acid sequence: CASSQRTQGAYEQYF.

The chain links TRBV11-2 to TRBJ1-1, with 9 bases lining up with TRBD1. The CDR3 consists of 16 residues. V was clipped by 0 bases and J by 3 bases; unmatched bases: 5. The germline gives CDR1 SGHAT, CDR2 FQNNGV. The CDR3 nucleotides read TGTGCCAGCAGCTTAGATCGGGGACAGGGTTACACTGAAGCTTTCTTT. Its translation is CASSLDRGQGYTEAFF.

The gene calls are TRBV28 and TRBJ1-6; D gene ambiguous. The CDR3 extends over 15 amino acids. Germline CDR1 MDHEN, CDR2 SYDVKM. The V gene lost 5 bases and the J gene lost 0 bases, with 8 bases spanning the gap. CDR3 in amino acids: CASSVESSYNSPLHF. The CDR3 region has the DNA TGTGCCAGCAGTGTGGAGAGCTCCTATAATTCACCCCTCCACTTT.

This chain joins TRBV28 and TRBJ2-3, with D uncertain. The germline V gene has CDR1 MDHEN and CDR2 SYDVKM. The CDR3 sequence is 14 residues long. Trimming removed 6 bases at V and 3 bases at J, with 13 bases between. The CDR3 spells CASRLGSSTDTQYF. The DNA for the CDR3 is TGTGCCAGCAGGCTAGGATCCTCTACAGATACGCAGTATTTT.

The J gene is TRBJ1-3, the V gene TRBV6-5; maybe TRBD1 (5 bases). The V end was cut by 4 bases, the J end by 9 bases, with 19 bases between. The germline V gene encodes CDR1 MNHEY and CDR2 SVGAGI. The CDR3 is made up of 15 amino acids. The CDR3 spells CASSLGRGERSTIYF. The CDR3 DNA is TGTGCCAGCAGTTTGGGACGGGGGGAGCGGAGCACCATATATTTT.

J is TRBJ2-5 and V is TRBV11-2; D not certain. CDR1 is SGHAT, CDR2 FQNNGV, per germline. There are 13 residues in the CDR3. Trimming removed 5 bases at V and 1 base at J, with 8 bases between. In nucleotides, the CDR3 is TGTGCCAGCAGCCCCGTCTCCCAAGAGACCCAGTACTTC. Amino acid sequence: CASSPVSQETQYF.

The chain uses TRBV7-2 and TRBJ2-1, with D unclear. CDR1 SGHTA and CDR2 FQGNSA come from the germline V gene. The CDR3 runs to 15 residues. The V end was cut by 5 bases, the J end by 3 bases, with 14 bases between. CDR3 sequence: CASSLSPLLYNEQFF. The CDR3 bases are TGTGCCAGCAGCCTCAGTCCCTTGCTCTACAATGAGCAGTTCTTC.

This clone was recorded a few times. The rearrangement uses TRBV5-1 and TRBJ1-5; D not resolved. Trimming removed 0 bases from V and 3 bases from J, with 4 bases in between. CDR1 SGHRS and CDR2 YFSETQ come from the germline V gene. CDR3 length: 13 residues. The CDR3 region is CASSLDINQPQHF. CDR3 nucleotide sequence: TGCGCCAGCAGCTTGGACATCAATCAGCCCCAGCATTTT.

V usage is TRBV2 and J usage is TRBJ1-2; D gene uncertain. This CDR3 contains 13 residues. CDR1 is SNHLY, CDR2 FYNNEI, per germline. Trimming took off 3 bases at V and 7 bases at J, with 12 bases between the two ends. This CDR3 reads CASSEGRLSGYTF. In DNA, the CDR3 is TGTGCCAGCAGTGAGGGGAGGCTGAGTGGCTACACCTTC.

The chain recombines TRBV25-1 with TRBJ1-2, with 7 nucleotides matching TRBD1. Germline-derived CDR1 and CDR2 are MGHDK and SYGVNS. The CDR3 is made up of 13 amino acids. Trimming took 10 bases from V and 6 from J; bases not matched to a gene: 11. Here the CDR3 reads CATAGTGDNGYTF. For the CDR3, the DNA is TGTGCCACCGCAGGTACAGGGGATAATGGCTACACCTTC.

The V and J genes are TRBV9 and TRBJ1-1; tentatively, D is TRBD1 (5 bases). CDR1 is SGDLS and CDR2 is YYNGEE in the germline V gene. V was pared by 4 bases and J by 4 bases, with 17 bases between. The CDR3 length is 15 residues. CDR3 sequence: CASSPTVGEGTEAFF. Here the CDR3 DNA reads TGTGCCAGCAGCCCAACGGTGGGGGAGGGCACTGAAGCTTTCTTT.

The chain has TRBV30 and TRBJ1-6; 7 positions agree with TRBD1. The germline gives CDR1 GTSNPN, CDR2 SVGIG (reference sequence). V lost 7 bases to trimming and J lost 8 bases; unmatched junction nucleotides: 14. The CDR3 is 15 amino acids. The CDR3 is CAFRQGILDYSPLHF. CDR3 DNA sequence: TGTGCCTTTAGACAGGGAATACTTGATTATTCACCCCTCCACTTT.

The CDR3 is CASSPEPGQGVTEAFF. CDR3 bases: TGTGCCAGCAGCCCAGAACCGGGACAGGGAGTCACTGAAGCTTTCTTT. V gene TRBV7-3 combines with J gene TRBJ1-1; 9 bases match TRBD1. This CDR3 has 16 residues. The trim removed 5 bases at V and 4 bases at J, leaving 11 bases unmatched. CDR1 is SGHTA, CDR2 FQGTGA, per germline.

The V call is TRBV29-1, the J call TRBJ1-2; D not certain. The germline CDR1 and CDR2 sequences are SQVTM and ANQGSEA. Trimming left V 2 bases short and J 3 bases short, with 10 bases between. CDR3 length equals 13 residues. The CDR3 loop reads CSVESREYYGYTF. The CDR3, as DNA: TGCAGCGTTGAATCGAGGGAATACTATGGCTACACCTTC.

This chain links TRBV7-6 with TRBJ2-1, with D maybe TRBD1 (6 bases). Germline CDR1 reads SGHVS; CDR2 reads FNYEAQ. V gave up 6 bases and J gave up 4 bases, with 16 bases separating them. The CDR3 consists of 15 residues. The CDR3 sequence is CASRQTGLTYNEQFF. In DNA form, the CDR3 reads TGTGCCAGCAGACAAACAGGGCTGACATACAATGAGCAGTTCTTC.

The chain uses TRBV3-1 (or the pseudogene TRBV3-2) and TRBJ2-1; no definite D call. V lost 4 bases and J 9 bases, leaving 10 bases between the germline ends. Germline CDR1 is LGHDT and CDR2 is YNNKEL (reference sequence). This CDR3 has 12 amino acids. The CDR3 DNA reads as TGTGCCAGCAGCCTTCTAGGCCGTGAGCAGTTCTTC. Residues: CASSLLGREQFF.

V and J are TRBV10-3 and TRBJ2-7; TRBD1 matches 10 bases. The CDR3 has 14 residues. V shed 2 bases, J shed 4 bases, and the junction held 2 bases outside the gene matches. CDR1 is ENHRY and CDR2 is SYGVKD in the germline V gene. In nucleotides, the CDR3 is TGTGCCATCAGTGAGGGGACAGGGGTTTACGAGCAGTACTTC. Translated: CAISEGTGVYEQYF.

V usage is TRBV10-2 and J usage is TRBJ1-6; D is possibly TRBD1 (5 bases). CDR1 is WSHSY and CDR2 is SAAADI in the germline V gene. There are 13 residues in the CDR3. V gave up 10 bases and J gave up 7 bases, with 14 bases separating them. The CDR3 reads CATRSRANSPLHF. The CDR3 coding sequence is TGCGCCACCAGGAGCAGGGCAAATTCACCCCTCCACTTT.

This clone is a singleton in its sample. This sequence joins TRBV6-5 and TRBJ1-1; 8 bases agree with TRBD1. V shed 10 bases, J shed 4 bases, and the junction held 11 bases outside the gene matches. Per germline, CDR1 MNHEY and CDR2 SVGAGI. The CDR3 runs to 14 residues. In DNA form, the CDR3 reads TGTGCCACAATCACGGGACAGGAGGGCACTGAAGCTTTCTTT. This translates into CATITGQEGTEAFF.

The chain employs TRBV5-4 and TRBJ1-5; D remains ambiguous. Per the germline V gene, CDR1 is SGHNT and CDR2 is YYREEE (reference sequence). The CDR3 sequence is 15 residues long. V lost 0 bases and J 2 bases, leaving 9 bases between the germline ends. The DNA for the CDR3 is TGTGCCAGCAGCTTGGACAGCCATGGCAATCAGCCCCAGCATTTT. Encoded protein: CASSLDSHGNQPQHF.